The 26 T cell receptor beta chains in this list originate from one sample, sequenced in a study of graft-versus-host responses after intestinal transplantation. No cognate antigen is known for these TCRs. The protocol was immunoSEQ multiplex PCR, while the TCRdb copy is restricted to in-frame clones and leaves out a portion. The table shows approximately 94,000 clones, with roughly 87% occurring only once. This specimen was unstimulated CD4+ T cells sorted from spleen or lymph node cells, taken before transplant. The receptors come from a human donor who was the organ donor for an intestinal transplant.

The chain carries TRBV6-1 and TRBJ2-7; TRBD1 aligns across 9 bases. This CDR3 is 13 amino acids long. V gave up 6 bases and J gave up 0 bases; unmatched junction bases: 0. In germline, CDR1 is MNHNS, CDR2 SASEGT. DNA for the CDR3: TGTGCCAGCAGGGGACAGGGCTCCTACGAGCAGTACTTC. This codes for CASRGQGSYEQYF.

This chain connects TRBV5-1 to TRBJ1-6; D remains ambiguous. The CDR3 is 15 residues long. Germline V gene lookup returns CDR1 SGHRS and CDR2 YFSETQ. V was shortened by 0 bases and J by 7 bases, with 11 bases between the two germline ends. CDR3: CASSLVGLANSPLHF. The CDR3 bases are TGCGCCAGCAGCTTGGTCGGGCTGGCAAATTCACCCCTCCACTTT. Full variable domain (remainder filled in from reference TRBV5-1 and TRBJ1-6): KAGVTQTPRYLIKTRGQQVTLSCSPISGHRSVSWYQQTPGQGLQFLFEYFSETQRNKGNFPGRFSGRQFSNSRSEMNVSTLELGDSALYLCASSLVGLANSPLHFGNGTRLTVT.

This chain connects TRBV12-5 to TRBJ1-2, with D possibly matching TRBD1 (5 bases). Per germline, CDR1 LGHNT and CDR2 FRNRAP. V was clipped by 1 base and J by 7 bases, with 7 bases between them. The CDR3 sequence is 12 residues long. The DNA for the CDR3 is TGTGCTAGTGGTTTGGAAAGGGGTGGCTACACCTTC. Amino acid sequence: CASGLERGGYTF.

The rearrangement links TRBV7-2 to TRBJ2-2, with TRBD2 identical over 12 bases. The CDR3 contains 19 residues. Germline trimming cut 3 bases from V and 1 base from J; bases unmatched to any gene: 9. Germline values: CDR1 SGHTA, CDR2 FQGNSA. As DNA, the CDR3 is TGTGCCAGCAGCTTTAGGACTAGCGGGGACCCTAAGAACACCGGGGAGCTGTTTTTT. It encodes CASSFRTSGDPKNTGELFF.

This clone has just a few counts. The rearrangement uses TRBV5-4 and TRBJ2-2; D ambiguous. This CDR3 spans 12 amino acids. The V and J ends lost 2 bases and 3 bases respectively, with 2 bases between them. Germline V gene lookup returns CDR1 SGHNT and CDR2 YYREEE (reference sequence). Here the CDR3 reads CASSFHTGELFF. The CDR3, as DNA: TGTGCCAGCAGCTTCCACACCGGGGAGCTGTTTTTT.

The rearrangement joins TRBV5-1 to TRBJ2-3, with 7 bases lining up with TRBD2. Germline V gene lookup returns CDR1 SGHRS and CDR2 YFSETQ. The CDR3 length is 18 residues. V lost 4 bases and J lost 1; bases outside the gene matches: 15. The CDR3, as DNA: TGCGCCAGCAGCCCAGGGCCGGAGAGCGGGGTGCGCACAGATACGCAGTATTTT. It specifies CASSPGPESGVRTDTQYF.

The chain carries TRBV5-1 and TRBJ1-2; 9 positions match TRBD1. Losses at the gene ends were 3 bases for V and 6 bases for J; bases not matched to a gene: 12. Germline-derived CDR1 and CDR2 are SGHRS and YFSETQ. The CDR3 loop spans 16 amino acids. The CDR3 DNA sequence: TGCGCCAGCAGCTCCCCGCCGGGGACAGGGAACCATGGCTACACCTTC. Translating gives CASSSPPGTGNHGYTF. Together with reference TRBV5-1 and TRBJ1-2, the CDR3 gives the full variable domain: KAGVTQTPRYLIKTRGQQVTLSCSPISGHRSVSWYQQTPGQGLQFLFEYFSETQRNKGNFPGRFSGRQFSNSRSEMNVSTLELGDSALYLCASSSPPGTGNHGYTFGSGTRLTVV.

The chain couples TRBV28 to TRBJ1-5; 9 nucleotides agree with TRBD1. The CDR3 loop spans 15 amino acids. CDR1 is MDHEN and CDR2 is SYDVKM in the germline V gene. Trimming removed 4 bases from V and 7 bases from J; junction bases left unmatched: 8. CDR3 nucleotides: TGTGCCAGCAGTTCCTACAGGGGGCAGTTCCAGCCCCAGCATTTT. It specifies CASSSYRGQFQPQHF.

The chain combines TRBV5-1 with TRBJ2-3; D might be TRBD1 or TRBD2, each matching 6 bases. This CDR3 spans 15 amino acids. The V and J ends lost 0 bases and 2 bases respectively, with 10 bases between them. Germline V gene data show CDR1 as SGHRS and CDR2 as YFSETQ. CDR3 coding DNA: TGCGCCAGCAGCTTGGATGGGGGGCCCACAGATACGCAGTATTTT. Encoded protein: CASSLDGGPTDTQYF.

The chain joins TRBV11-1 to TRBJ1-2, with TRBD1 matching 8 bases. Per the germline V gene, CDR1 is SGHAT and CDR2 is FQDESV (reference sequence). J was trimmed by 5 bases and V by 4 bases; bases with no gene match: 6. This CDR3 is 14 amino acids long. CDR3 region: CASSSRQGFYGYTF. CDR3 DNA: TGTGCCAGCAGCTCCCGACAGGGGTTTTATGGCTACACCTTC.

The gene calls are TRBV10-3 and TRBJ2-5; TRBD2 aligns across 8 bases. Trimming took 2 bases from V and 7 from J; bases not matched to a gene: 12. CDR1 ENHRY and CDR2 SYGVKD come from the germline V gene. CDR3 length: 16 residues. The CDR3 region has the DNA TGTGCCATCAGTGAGCGAATCGGACTAGCAGGTGGGACCCAGTACTTC. Protein: CAISERIGLAGGTQYF.

The CDR3 DNA sequence: TGTGCCAGCAGCTCAAGGACTCCCGGGGAGCTGTTTTTT. Its protein product is CASSSRTPGELFF. The chain employs TRBV5-4 and TRBJ2-2; D is perhaps TRBD2 (5 bases). Germline V CDR1 and CDR2: SGHNT, YYREEE (reference sequence). This CDR3 is built from 13 residues. V gave up 3 bases and J gave up 6 bases, with 9 bases separating them.

The DNA of the CDR3 is TGCGCCAGCAGCTTCGGCGGGGGACGGCTCAATGAGCAGTTCTTC. It is translated as CASSFGGGRLNEQFF. The chain couples TRBV5-1 to TRBJ2-1; 7 bases line up with TRBD2. V gave up 2 bases and J gave up 6 bases; unmatched junction bases: 8. The CDR3 totals 15 residues. Germline V gene lookup returns CDR1 SGHRS and CDR2 YFSETQ.

This clone showed up just a few times. This chain uses TRBV4-1 with TRBJ1-3; the D is unclear. Germline V gene lookup returns CDR1 MGHRA and CDR2 YSYEKL. The V and J ends lost 7 bases and 0 bases respectively, with 10 bases between them. The CDR3 is 14 amino acids. The CDR3 reads CASTPVGSGNTIYF. CDR3 nucleotides: TGCGCCAGCACCCCCGTGGGCTCTGGAAACACCATATATTTT.

CDR3 protein: CSVEHRTRFGGEQFF. CDR3 coding DNA: TGCAGCGTTGAACACAGGACGCGTTTCGGGGGTGAGCAGTTCTTC. V and J are TRBV29-1 and TRBJ2-1; D might be TRBD2 (6 bases). Germline values: CDR1 SQVTM, CDR2 ANQGSEA. Trimming removed 2 bases at V and 9 bases at J, with 20 bases between. The CDR3 spans 15 residues.

The V call is TRBV28, the J call TRBJ1-6, with 9 nucleotides matching TRBD1. This CDR3 has 19 amino acids. Losses at the gene ends were 5 bases for V and 4 bases for J; bases not matched to a gene: 15. The germline gives CDR1 MDHEN, CDR2 SYDVKM. CDR3 protein: CASSAPGTGQVLYNSPLHF. CDR3 DNA: TGTGCCAGCAGTGCCCCCGGGACAGGGCAGGTTCTTTATAATTCACCCCTCCACTTT. Drawing the rest from reference TRBV28 and TRBJ1-6, the complete variable domain is DVKVTQSSRYLVKRTGEKVFLECVQDMDHENMFWYRQDPGLGLRLIYFSYDVKMKEKGDIPEGYSVSREKKERFSLILESASTNQTSMYLCASSAPGTGQVLYNSPLHFGNGTRLTVT.

DNA of the CDR3: TGTGCCAGCAGCCATGGTAGGGACAGGGAAGTAGGGTTAGCCAAAAACATTCAGTACTTC. Amino acids: CASSHGRDREVGLAKNIQYF. The chain employs TRBV7-8 and TRBJ2-4; 9 bases are shared with TRBD1. V was pared by 5 bases and J by 0 bases, with 17 bases of the junction left unmatched. Germline V gives CDR1 SGHVS, CDR2 FQNEAQ. This CDR3 contains 20 residues. The variable domain in full, completed from reference TRBV7-8 and TRBJ2-4, reads GAGVSQSPRYKVAKRGQDVALRCDPISGHVSLFWYQQALGQGPEFLTYFQNEAQLDKSGLPSDRFFAERPEGSVSTLKIQRTQQEDSAVYLCASSHGRDREVGLAKNIQYFGAGTRLSVL.

The CDR3 reads CASSVGQGAQNQPQHF. The CDR3 DNA sequence: TGTGCCAGCAGTGTGGGTCAGGGGGCGCAAAATCAGCCCCAGCATTTT. The rearrangement joins TRBV2 to TRBJ1-5; 8 bases map to TRBD1. V shed 4 bases and J 4 bases; nucleotides not matched to a gene: 9. This CDR3 region has 16 residues. Germline assignment: CDR1 SNHLY and CDR2 FYNNEI.

The chain is built from TRBV19 and TRBJ2-3; D may be TRBD1 (6 bases). This CDR3 is built from 14 residues. The germline V gene has CDR1 LNHDA and CDR2 SQIVND (reference sequence). Trimming took off 6 bases at V and 2 bases at J, with 12 bases between the two ends. DNA for the CDR3: TGTGCCAGTAGGAAACAGGGAATCACAGATACGCAGTATTTT. This codes for CASRKQGITDTQYF.

This chain connects TRBV5-6 to TRBJ2-1, with D possibly matching TRBD2 (5 bases). There are 16 residues in the CDR3. Germline loops: CDR1 SGHDT, CDR2 YYEEEE. The V and J ends lost 0 bases and 4 bases respectively, with 14 bases between them. In nucleotides, the CDR3 is TGTGCCAGCAGCTTGGCCGGAGCGGAAGCATACAATGAGCAGTTCTTC. Protein sequence: CASSLAGAEAYNEQFF.

This clone was detected only a few times. The chain has TRBV5-5 and TRBJ2-2, with D uncertain. V was pared by 2 bases and J by 6 bases, with 5 bases between. The germline gives CDR1 SGHKS, CDR2 YYEKEE (reference sequence). This CDR3 is 12 amino acids long. The CDR3 DNA sequence: TGTGCCAGCAGCTTCTACGCCGGGGAGCTGTTTTTT. As protein: CASSFYAGELFF.

The rearrangement links TRBV20-1 to TRBJ2-3; unclear D gene. V gave up 6 bases and J gave up 1 base, with 5 bases separating them. The germline V gene has CDR1 DFQATT and CDR2 SNEGSKA (reference sequence). CDR3 size: 11 residues. The CDR3 reads CSAPGTDTQYF. CDR3 DNA sequence: TGCAGTGCCCCAGGCACAGATACGCAGTATTTT.

The chain uses TRBV14 and TRBJ1-1, with a tentative D call TRBD1 (6 bases). V lost 5 bases and J lost 1, with 17 bases in between. The CDR3 loop spans 16 amino acids. Germline V gene sequence: CDR1 SGHDN, CDR2 FVKESK. CDR3: CASSMRGAGGNTEAFF. Here the CDR3 DNA reads TGTGCCAGCAGCATGAGGGGGGCTGGAGGGAACACTGAAGCTTTCTTT.

The CDR3 loop reads CASSQLRTGGDVDDNQPQHF. CDR3 bases: TGTGCCAGCAGCCAACTTCGGACAGGGGGCGATGTTGATGACAATCAGCCCCAGCATTTT. The rearrangement links TRBV14 to TRBJ1-5; TRBD1 matches at 11 bases. CDR1 SGHDN and CDR2 FVKESK come from the germline V gene. The CDR3 is 20 amino acids. V dropped 2 bases and J dropped 3; count of bases not matched to a gene: 15.

This clone was detected a few times. J is TRBJ1-3 and V is TRBV6-5; 7 bases align to TRBD1. V dropped 5 bases and J dropped 8; count of bases not matched to a gene: 9. This CDR3 has 14 amino acids. From germline, CDR1 is MNHEY and CDR2 SVGAGI. CDR3 in DNA: TGTGCCAGCAGTCGGGACAGAGCTAGGCACACCATATATTTT. Translating it yields CASSRDRARHTIYF.

On this clone: The junction departs from germline at one end; a sequencing error may be responsible. The rearrangement uses TRBV28 and TRBJ1-3; D is possibly TRBD1 (5 bases). Looked up from germline, CDR1 is MDHEN and CDR2 is SYDVKM. The CDR3 totals 14 residues. The CDR3 nucleotides are TGCGCCAGCAGAGAGACAGTCCTTGGAAACACCATATATTTT. This sequence encodes CASRETVLGNTIYF.